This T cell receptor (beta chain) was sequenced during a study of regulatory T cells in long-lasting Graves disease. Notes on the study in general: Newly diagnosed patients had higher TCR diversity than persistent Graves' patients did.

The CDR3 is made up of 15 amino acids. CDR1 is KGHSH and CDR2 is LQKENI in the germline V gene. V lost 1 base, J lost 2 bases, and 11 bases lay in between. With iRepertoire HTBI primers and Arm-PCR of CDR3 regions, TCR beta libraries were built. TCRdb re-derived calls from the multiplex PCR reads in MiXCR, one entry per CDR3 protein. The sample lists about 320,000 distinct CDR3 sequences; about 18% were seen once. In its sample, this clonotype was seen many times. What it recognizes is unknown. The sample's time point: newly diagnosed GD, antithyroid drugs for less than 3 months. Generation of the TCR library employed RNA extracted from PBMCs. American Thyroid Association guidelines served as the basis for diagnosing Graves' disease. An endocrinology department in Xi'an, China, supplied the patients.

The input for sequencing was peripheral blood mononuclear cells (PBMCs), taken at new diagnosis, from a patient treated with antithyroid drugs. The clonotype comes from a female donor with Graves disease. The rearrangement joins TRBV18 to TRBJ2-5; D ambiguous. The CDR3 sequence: CASSPRAGLQETQYF. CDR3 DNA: TGTGCCAGCTCACCACGAGCCGGCCTGCAAGAGACCCAGTACTTC. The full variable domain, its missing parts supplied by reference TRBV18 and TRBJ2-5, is NAGVMQNPRHLVRRRGQEARLRCSPMKGHSHVYWYRQLPEEGLKFMVYLQKENIIDESGMPKERFSAEFPKEGPSILRIQQVVRGDSAAYFCASSPRAGLQETQYFGPGTRLLVL.